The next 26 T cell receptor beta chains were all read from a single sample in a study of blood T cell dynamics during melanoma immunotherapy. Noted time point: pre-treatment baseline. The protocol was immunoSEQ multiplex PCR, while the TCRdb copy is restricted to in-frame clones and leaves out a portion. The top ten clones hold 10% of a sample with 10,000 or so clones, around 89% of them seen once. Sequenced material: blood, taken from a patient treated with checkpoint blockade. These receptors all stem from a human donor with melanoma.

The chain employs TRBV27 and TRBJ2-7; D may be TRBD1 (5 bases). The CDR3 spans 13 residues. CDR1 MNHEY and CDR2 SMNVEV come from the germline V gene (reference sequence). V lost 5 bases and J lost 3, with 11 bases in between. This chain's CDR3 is CASSPTGYYEQYF. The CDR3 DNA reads TGTGCCAGCAGTCCAACAGGATACTACGAGCAGTACTTC.

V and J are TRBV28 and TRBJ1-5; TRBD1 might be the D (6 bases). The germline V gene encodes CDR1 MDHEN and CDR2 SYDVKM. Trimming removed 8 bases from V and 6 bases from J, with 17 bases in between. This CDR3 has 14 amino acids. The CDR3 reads CASELGGRGQPQHF. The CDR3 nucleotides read TGTGCCAGCGAATTGGGGGGCCGGGGTCAGCCCCAGCATTTT.

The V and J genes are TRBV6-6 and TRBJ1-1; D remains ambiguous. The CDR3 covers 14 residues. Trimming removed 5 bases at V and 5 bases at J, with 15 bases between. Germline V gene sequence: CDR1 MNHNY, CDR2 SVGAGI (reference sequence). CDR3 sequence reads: CASSRRPGKTEAFF. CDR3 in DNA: TGTGCCAGCAGTCGCCGGCCGGGGAAAACTGAAGCTTTCTTT.

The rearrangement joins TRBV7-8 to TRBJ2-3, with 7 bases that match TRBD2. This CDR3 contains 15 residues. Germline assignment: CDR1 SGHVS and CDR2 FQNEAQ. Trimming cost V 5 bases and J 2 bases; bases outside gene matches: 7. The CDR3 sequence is CASSVRDYLTDTQYF. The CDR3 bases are TGTGCCAGCAGCGTCCGGGACTACCTCACAGATACGCAGTATTTT.

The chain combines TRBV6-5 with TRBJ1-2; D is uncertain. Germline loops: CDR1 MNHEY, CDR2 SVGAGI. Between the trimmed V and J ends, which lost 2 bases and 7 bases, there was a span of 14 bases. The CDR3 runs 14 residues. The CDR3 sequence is CASSYGFVAGGYTF. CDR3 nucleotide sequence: TGTGCCAGCAGTTACGGGTTCGTGGCGGGTGGCTACACCTTC.

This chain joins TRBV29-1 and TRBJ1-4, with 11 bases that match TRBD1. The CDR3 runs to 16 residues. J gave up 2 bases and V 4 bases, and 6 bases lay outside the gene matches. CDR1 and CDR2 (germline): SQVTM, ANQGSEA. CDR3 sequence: CSVARTGGYTNEKLFF. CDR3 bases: TGCAGCGTTGCCCGGACAGGGGGCTATACTAATGAAAAACTGTTTTTT.

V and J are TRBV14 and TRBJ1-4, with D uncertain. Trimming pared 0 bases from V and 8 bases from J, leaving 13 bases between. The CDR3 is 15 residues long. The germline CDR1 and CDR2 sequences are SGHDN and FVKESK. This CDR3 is CASSQDLAPGEKLFF. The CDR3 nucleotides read TGTGCCAGCAGCCAAGATCTCGCCCCAGGAGAAAAACTGTTTTTT.

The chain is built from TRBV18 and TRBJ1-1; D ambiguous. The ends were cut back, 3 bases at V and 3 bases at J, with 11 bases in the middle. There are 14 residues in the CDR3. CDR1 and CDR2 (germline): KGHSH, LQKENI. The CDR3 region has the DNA TGTGCCAGCTCACCCGGCCTGCGAGACACTGAAGCTTTCTTT. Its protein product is CASSPGLRDTEAFF.

CDR3: CASSSYSGGEGELFF. The CDR3 nucleotides are TGTGCCAGCAGCTCCTACTCAGGGGGCGAGGGGGAGCTGTTTTTT. The chain employs TRBV11-3 and TRBJ2-2; 8 bases map to TRBD1. Looked up from germline, CDR1 is SGHNT and CDR2 is YENEEA. V lost 4 bases and J lost 8; bases outside the gene matches: 9. The CDR3 loop spans 15 amino acids. The whole variable domain, filled in from reference TRBV11-3 and TRBJ2-2, reads EAGVVQSPRYKIIEKKQPVAFWCNPISGHNTLYWYLQNLGQGPELLIRYENEEAVDDSQLPKDRFSAERLKGVDSTLKIQPAELGDSAVYLCASSSYSGGEGELFFGEGSRLTVL.

The DNA for the CDR3 is TGTGCCTCCCGGCAGGGGCACACTGAAGCTTTCTTT. As protein: CASRQGHTEAFF. This sequence joins TRBV30 and TRBJ1-1, with D possibly TRBD1 on 6 matching bases. The V and J ends lost 7 bases and 3 bases respectively, with 12 bases between them. Germline lookup yields CDR1 GTSNPN and CDR2 SVGIG (reference sequence). The length of the CDR3 is 12 residues.

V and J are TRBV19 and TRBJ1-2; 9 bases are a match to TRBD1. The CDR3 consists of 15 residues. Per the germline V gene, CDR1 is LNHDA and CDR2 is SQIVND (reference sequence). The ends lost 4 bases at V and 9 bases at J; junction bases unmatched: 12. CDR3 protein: CASSRRGQGIISYTF. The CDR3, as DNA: TGTGCCAGTAGTAGGAGGGGACAGGGAATAATAAGCTACACCTTC. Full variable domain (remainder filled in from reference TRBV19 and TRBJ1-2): DGGITQSPKYLFRKEGQNVTLSCEQNLNHDAMYWYRQDPGQGLRLIYYSQIVNDFQKGDIAEGYSVSREKKESFPLTVTSAQKNPTAFYLCASSRRGQGIISYTFGSGTRLTVV.

CDR3 residues: CASSQDSPGQGASGYTF. The CDR3 bases are TGCGCCAGCAGCCAAGATAGTCCCGGACAGGGGGCGAGCGGCTACACCTTC. V usage is TRBV4-1 and J usage is TRBJ1-2; TRBD1 matches 11 bases. The germline V gene encodes CDR1 MGHRA and CDR2 YSYEKL. This CDR3 contains 17 residues. The trim removed 0 bases at V and 8 bases at J, leaving 11 bases unmatched.

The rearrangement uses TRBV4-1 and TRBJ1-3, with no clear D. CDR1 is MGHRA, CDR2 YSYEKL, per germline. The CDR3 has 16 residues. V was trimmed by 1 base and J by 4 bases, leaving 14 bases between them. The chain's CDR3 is CASSQVPQTKGNTIYF. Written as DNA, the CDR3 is TGCGCCAGCAGCCAAGTACCACAGACTAAGGGAAACACCATATATTTT.

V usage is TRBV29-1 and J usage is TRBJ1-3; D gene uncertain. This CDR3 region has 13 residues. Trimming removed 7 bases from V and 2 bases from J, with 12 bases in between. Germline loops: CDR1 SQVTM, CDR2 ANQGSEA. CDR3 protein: CSATALTGNTIYF. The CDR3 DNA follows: TGCAGCGCTACAGCCCTAACTGGAAACACCATATATTTT. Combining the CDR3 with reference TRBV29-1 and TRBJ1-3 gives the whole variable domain SAVISQKPSRDICQRGTSLTIQCQVDSQVTMMFWYRQQPGQSLTLIATANQGSEATYESGFVIDKFPISRPNLTFSTLTVSNMSPEDSSIYLCSATALTGNTIYFGEGSWLTVV.

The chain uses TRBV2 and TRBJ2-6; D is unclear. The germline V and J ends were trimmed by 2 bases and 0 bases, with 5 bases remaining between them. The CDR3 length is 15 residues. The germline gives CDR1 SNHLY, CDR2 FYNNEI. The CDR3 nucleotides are TGTGCCAGCAGTGAAATGGGCTCTGGGGCCAACGTCCTGACTTTC. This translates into CASSEMGSGANVLTF.

For the CDR3, the DNA is TGTGCCAGTAGTATAGCAGGCTTGAACACTGAAGCTTTCTTT. It specifies CASSIAGLNTEAFF. V is TRBV19 and J is TRBJ1-1; D ambiguous. This CDR3 spans 14 amino acids. The ends were cut back, 1 base at V and 0 bases at J, with 6 bases in the middle. Germline CDR1 is LNHDA and CDR2 is SQIVND (reference sequence).

CDR3 DNA sequence: TGCGCCAGCCGGCCGGACCAAGAGACCCAGTACTTC. The encoded protein is CASRPDQETQYF. The chain combines TRBV5-1 with TRBJ2-5, with D hard to call. V gave up 7 bases and J gave up 0 bases, with 7 bases separating them. Looked up from germline, CDR1 is SGHRS and CDR2 is YFSETQ. The CDR3 runs 12 residues.

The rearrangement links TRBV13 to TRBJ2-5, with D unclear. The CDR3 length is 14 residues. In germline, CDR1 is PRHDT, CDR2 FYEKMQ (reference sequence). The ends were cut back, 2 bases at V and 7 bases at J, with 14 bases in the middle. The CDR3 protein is CASSLYRVGGTQYF. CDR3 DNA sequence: TGTGCCAGCAGCTTATATAGGGTGGGCGGGACCCAGTACTTC.

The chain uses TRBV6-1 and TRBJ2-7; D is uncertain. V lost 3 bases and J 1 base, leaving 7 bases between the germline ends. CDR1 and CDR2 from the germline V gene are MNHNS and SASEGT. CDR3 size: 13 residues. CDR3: CASSDYPSYEQYV. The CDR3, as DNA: TGTGCCAGCAGTGATTACCCTTCCTACGAGCAGTACGTC.

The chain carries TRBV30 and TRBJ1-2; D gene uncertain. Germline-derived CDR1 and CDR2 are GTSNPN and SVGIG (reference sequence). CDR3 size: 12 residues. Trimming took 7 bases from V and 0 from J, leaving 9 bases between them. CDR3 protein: CASDLTNYGYTF. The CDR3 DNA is TGTGCCTCCGACCTCACTAACTATGGCTACACCTTC. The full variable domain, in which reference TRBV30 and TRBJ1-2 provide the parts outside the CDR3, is SQTIHQWPATLVQPVGSPLSLECTVEGTSNPNLYWYRQAAGRGLQLLFYSVGIGQISSEVPQNLSASRPQDRQFILSSKKLLLSDSGFYLCASDLTNYGYTFGSGTRLTVV.

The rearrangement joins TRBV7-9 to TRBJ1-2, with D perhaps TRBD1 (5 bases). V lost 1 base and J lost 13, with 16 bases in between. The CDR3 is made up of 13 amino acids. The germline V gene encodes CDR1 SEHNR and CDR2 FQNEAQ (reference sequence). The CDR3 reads CASSLGDDRVGTF. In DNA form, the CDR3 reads TGTGCCAGCAGCTTAGGAGACGACAGAGTTGGCACCTTC.

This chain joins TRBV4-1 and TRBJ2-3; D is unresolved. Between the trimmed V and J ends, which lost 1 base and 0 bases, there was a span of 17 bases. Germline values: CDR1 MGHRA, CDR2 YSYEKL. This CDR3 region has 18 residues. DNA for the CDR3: TGCGCCAGCAGCCAAGGTCGCTTCGTCTATCCTAGCACAGATACGCAGTATTTT. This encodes CASSQGRFVYPSTDTQYF.

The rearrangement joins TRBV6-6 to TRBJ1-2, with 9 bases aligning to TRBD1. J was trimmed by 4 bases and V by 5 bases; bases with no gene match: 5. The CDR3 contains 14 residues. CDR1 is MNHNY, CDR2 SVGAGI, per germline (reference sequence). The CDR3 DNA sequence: TGTGCCAGCAGTCCTCGACAGGGGGGCTATGGCTACACCTTC. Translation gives CASSPRQGGYGYTF.

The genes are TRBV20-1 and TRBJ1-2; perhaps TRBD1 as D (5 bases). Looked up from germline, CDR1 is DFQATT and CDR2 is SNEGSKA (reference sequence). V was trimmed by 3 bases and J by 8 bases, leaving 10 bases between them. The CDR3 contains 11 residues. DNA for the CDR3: TGCAGTGCTAGTCAGGGCGGGGGCTACACCTTC. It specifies CSASQGGGYTF.

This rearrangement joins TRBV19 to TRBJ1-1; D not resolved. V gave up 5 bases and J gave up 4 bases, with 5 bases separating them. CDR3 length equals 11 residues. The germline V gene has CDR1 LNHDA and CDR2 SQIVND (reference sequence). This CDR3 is CASSGRTEAFF. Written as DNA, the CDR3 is TGTGCCAGTAGTGGTCGCACTGAAGCTTTCTTT.

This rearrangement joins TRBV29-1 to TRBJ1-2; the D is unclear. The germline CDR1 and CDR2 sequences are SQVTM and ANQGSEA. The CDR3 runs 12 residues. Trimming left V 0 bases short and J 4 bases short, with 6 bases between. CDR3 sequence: CSVEERIYGYTF. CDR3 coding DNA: TGCAGCGTTGAAGAGAGGATCTATGGCTACACCTTC.